This T cell receptor (beta chain) is drawn from a study of blood T cell repertoires in COVID-19. Study information: From T cells, B-cell-depleted T cells, or PBMCs came the material, which was cDNA or gDNA.

Original data processing: Reference gene primers were amplified, and this amplification served to estimate nucleated cell counts. Only in-frame clones appear in the TCRdb table, and some are missing; sequencing was by immunoSEQ multiplex PCR. That table supplies the V and J calls and clone size; D and trimming were determined from the DNA. The repertoire holds a few hundred thousand clones, with around 86% as singletons. Germline loops: CDR1 MGHDK, CDR2 SYGVNS. The CDR3 contains 12 residues. The ends were cut back, 7 bases at V and 5 bases at J, with 11 bases in the middle. Ages ranged from roughly 18 to 95 years, with residence in around 24 US areas. Recovered status applied to Cohort 3 donors who had two consecutive negative PCRs. It also applied to those with clearance or with symptom resolution.

This receptor was identified in a man aged 35 to 55 who had recovered from COVID-19. The sequencing sample was made of PBMCs or T cells enriched from blood (not recorded which). The chain uses TRBV25-1 and TRBJ2-5, with D possibly being TRBD2 (5 bases). The CDR3 loop is CASTARGETQYF. The CDR3, as DNA: TGTGCCAGCACTGCCCGAGGGGAGACCCAGTACTTC.